The clone carrying this T cell receptor beta chain was seen a single time. This specimen belongs to a study of blood T cell repertoires in COVID-19. Study background: Samples came from the United States, Italy and Spain, spanning acute and convalescent COVID-19. T cells, B-cell-depleted T cells, or PBMCs supplied cDNA or gDNA.

CDR1 is MNHNS, CDR2 SASEGT, per germline. The junction had 11 bases not matched to a gene; V was cut back by 5 bases and J by 8 bases. The CDR3 covers 15 residues. Repertoires were generated with immunoSEQ multiplex PCR, while TCRdb's copy carries only in-frame clones and drops some. Of around 190,000 clones listed, roughly 80% were seen once; the top ten hold 7.6%. This chain uses TRBV6-1 with TRBJ2-3; 9 bases are a match to TRBD2. This TCR was sampled from a woman aged 65 to 85 with COVID-19, enrolled during active disease. The sequenced sample consisted of peripheral blood. In DNA form, the CDR3 reads TGTGCCAGCAGTCAGCCGGTGGGTAGCGGGAGTACGCAGTATTTT. It encodes CASSQPVGSGSTQYF.